The clone carrying this TCR beta chain was detected ten times or more. Antigen specificity is unknown. Amplification from RNA transcripts yielded the TCR beta CDR3 regions. An opening RT-PCR round employed HTBI primers and preceded a second-round multiplex PCR. TCRdb independently ran MiXCR on the multiplex PCR reads; one entry per CDR3 protein. There are about 380,000 distinct CDR3 sequences in the sample; approximately 15% occur only once, and approximately 7% lies in the top ten. Trimming cost V 5 bases and J 8 bases, with 15 bases left between them. This CDR3 has 13 amino acids. Germline CDR1 reads MDHEN; CDR2 reads SYDVKM. This sample stems from a study of Graves' ophthalmopathy and Graves' hyperthyroidism. Lactation, pregnancy, uncontrolled infections and other autoimmune diseases were all grounds for excluding patients. Patients were diagnosed from clinical symptoms, serum thyroxine, TRAb, thyroid ultrasound and orbital computed tomography.

Study outcomes and limitations: Among thyroid clonotypes expanded above 0.001 frequency, most also appeared in blood.

The sequence was obtained from a woman younger than 35 with stable Graves' hyperthyroidism. Sequenced material: peripheral blood. The V and J genes are TRBV28 and TRBJ1-2; D is possibly TRBD1 (5 bases). CDR3 residues: CASSPDSFRGYTF. In DNA, the CDR3 is TGTGCCAGCAGTCCCGACAGTTTTCGAGGCTACACCTTC.